The 27 T cell receptor beta chains reported below all come from one sample, sequenced in a study of T-cell reconstitution after alpha-beta-depleted transplantation in children. TCRbeta library preparation incorporated unique molecular identifiers. A single record per CDR3 protein comes from TCRdb applying MiXCR to the PCR reads. The sample lists roughly 350,000 distinct CDR3 sequences; 10% to 13% were seen once. Sequenced here: PBMCs from the stem cell graft donor, sampled from the stem cell graft. These receptors were obtained from a human donor who donated a stem cell graft to a child with acute lymphoblastic leukemia.

This chain uses TRBV6-2 or TRBV6-3 with TRBJ2-1; 14 bases agree with TRBD2. J was trimmed by 6 bases and V by 6 bases; bases with no gene match: 1. This CDR3 has 14 residues. CDR1 MNHEY and CDR2 SVGEGT come from the germline V gene. The CDR3 region has the DNA TGTGCCAGCAGCGGACTAGCGGGAGGCAATGAGCAGTTCTTC. Translation gives CASSGLAGGNEQFF.

This clonotype has more than one count but fewer than ten. V and J are TRBV6-1 and TRBJ2-2; D is uncertain. The V end was cut by 6 bases, the J end by 2 bases, with 16 bases between. The germline V gene has CDR1 MNHNS and CDR2 SASEGT. The CDR3 extends over 16 amino acids. CDR3 loop: CASRHRVLPNTGELFF. CDR3 DNA: TGTGCCAGCAGGCACCGGGTCCTTCCTAACACCGGGGAGCTGTTTTTT.

This clonotype was seen at least ten times. V is TRBV7-2 and J is TRBJ1-1; 7 positions agree with TRBD1. The CDR3 is 15 amino acids. After removal of 4 bases from V and 1 base from J, the junction contained 6 bases not matched to a gene. The germline V gene has CDR1 SGHTA and CDR2 FQGNSA. In DNA, the CDR3 is TGTGCCAGCAGCTGGGGGGACAGAAGGAACACTGAAGCTTTCTTT. Residues: CASSWGDRRNTEAFF.

The chain combines TRBV12-3 or TRBV12-4 with TRBJ1-2; D not certain. The CDR3 contains 12 residues. V was trimmed by 7 bases and J by 8 bases, leaving 14 bases between them. The CDR3 coding sequence is TGTGCCAGCAATCGCGGAAGGAGCGGCTACACCTTC. This translates into CASNRGRSGYTF.

This clonotype was observed a handful of times. The chain couples TRBV12-3 or TRBV12-4 to TRBJ1-4; maybe TRBD1 (5 bases). V dropped 5 bases and J dropped 8 bases, with 15 bases sitting between them. The CDR3 contains 14 residues. The CDR3: CASSDSGSAEKLFF. CDR3 DNA sequence: TGTGCCAGCAGTGACAGCGGTTCCGCAGAAAAACTGTTTTTT.

The table lists this clonotype with a few counts. The V call is TRBV7-2, the J call TRBJ2-7; TRBD1 matches at 7 bases. Trimming removed 4 bases from V and 4 bases from J; junction bases left unmatched: 7. Germline V gene sequence: CDR1 SGHTA, CDR2 FQGNSA. The CDR3 totals 14 residues. In DNA, the CDR3 is TGTGCCAGCAGCTCGACGGGACAGACATACGAGCAGTACTTC. It specifies CASSSTGQTYEQYF. The full variable domain, its missing parts supplied by reference TRBV7-2 and TRBJ2-7, is GAGVSQSPSNKVTEKGKDVELRCDPISGHTALYWYRQSLGQGLEFLIYFQGNSAPDKSGLPSDRFSAERTGGSVSTLTIQRTQQEDSAVYLCASSSTGQTYEQYFGPGTRLTVT.

The rearrangement links TRBV5-1 to TRBJ2-1; TRBD2 might be the D (6 bases). This CDR3 spans 17 amino acids. Trimming took off 0 bases at V and 5 bases at J, with 18 bases between the two ends. Germline V gene sequence: CDR1 SGHRS, CDR2 YFSETQ. In DNA form, the CDR3 reads TGCGCCAGCAGCTTGGGAAACGGTCTTTGGACTAACAATGAGCAGTTCTTC. Its protein is CASSLGNGLWTNNEQFF.

At least ten counts were recorded for this clonotype. The chain is built from TRBV5-1 and TRBJ2-7; TRBD1 aligns across 7 bases. Germline CDR1 is SGHRS and CDR2 is YFSETQ. The CDR3 is 15 residues long. The V and J ends lost 4 bases and 5 bases, in that order; junction bases with no gene match: 12. CDR3 DNA sequence: TGCGCCAGCAGCAGCCCGGGACGAGGGGGCGACGAGCAGTACTTC. Its translation is CASSSPGRGGDEQYF.

The V call is TRBV19, the J call TRBJ1-1; D unclear. Germline lookup yields CDR1 LNHDA and CDR2 SQIVND (reference sequence). The CDR3 totals 12 residues. Trimming took off 5 bases at V and 6 bases at J, with 10 bases between the two ends. The CDR3 is CASSYNGPEAFF. Here the CDR3 DNA reads TGTGCCAGTAGTTACAACGGACCTGAAGCTTTCTTT.

This clonotype was found a few times. CDR3 coding DNA: TGTGCCAGCAGCGTAGAGGGTCAGAGGGGAAACATTCAGTACTTC. It translates to CASSVEGQRGNIQYF. The V and J genes are TRBV9 and TRBJ2-4; D is perhaps TRBD1 or TRBD2 (5 bases each). The CDR3 sequence is 15 residues long. Germline V gene lookup returns CDR1 SGDLS and CDR2 YYNGEE. Trimming took off 0 bases at V and 6 bases at J, with 13 bases between the two ends.

This clonotype was seen a few times. This chain links TRBV7-9 with TRBJ2-3; a possible D gene is TRBD1 (6 bases). The CDR3 sequence is 15 residues long. The V gene lost 5 bases and the J gene lost 2 bases, with 14 bases spanning the gap. Germline V CDR1 and CDR2: SEHNR, FQNEAQ (reference sequence). Here the CDR3 reads CASSPPGHPTDTQYF. DNA of the CDR3: TGTGCCAGCAGCCCACCGGGACATCCCACAGATACGCAGTATTTT.

The table lists this clonotype with a few counts. The V call is TRBV10-3, the J call TRBJ1-5; 8 bases align to TRBD1. This CDR3 is built from 19 residues. Germline trimming cut 2 bases from V and 4 bases from J; bases unmatched to any gene: 16. The germline V gene has CDR1 ENHRY and CDR2 SYGVKD. The CDR3 DNA reads TGTGCCATCAGTGAGACAGGACAGGGAGGGACAGGCCTGAATCAGCCCCAGCATTTT. Amino acid sequence: CAISETGQGGTGLNQPQHF.

In its sample, this clonotype was seen a few times. The J gene is TRBJ1-2, the V gene TRBV28; 7 nucleotides match TRBD1. Losses at the gene ends were 3 bases for V and 3 bases for J; bases not matched to a gene: 4. Germline V CDR1 and CDR2: MDHEN, SYDVKM. The CDR3 is made up of 14 amino acids. The CDR3 DNA reads TGTGCCAGCAGTTTTTCCGGGACAGACTATGGCTACACCTTC. It codes for CASSFSGTDYGYTF.

The V and J genes are TRBV29-1 and TRBJ1-2, with D maybe TRBD1 (5 bases). Germline V gene data show CDR1 as SQVTM and CDR2 as ANQGSEA. V was pared by 2 bases and J by 4 bases, with 8 bases between. This CDR3 has 12 amino acids. The CDR3: CSVEQGAYGYTF. DNA for the CDR3: TGCAGCGTTGAACAGGGCGCCTATGGCTACACCTTC.

V and J are TRBV10-2 and TRBJ2-5; tentative D call: TRBD2 (6 bases). Germline V gene sequence: CDR1 WSHSY, CDR2 SAAADI. Trimming shortened V by 9 bases and J by 4 bases, and 18 bases separated the two germline ends. This CDR3 contains 14 residues. The CDR3, as DNA: TGCGCCAGGATCTCAGTTAGCGGTAGAGAGACCCAGTACTTC. Residues: CARISVSGRETQYF.

V and J are TRBV11-2 and TRBJ2-3; no definite D call. The germline V gene encodes CDR1 SGHAT and CDR2 FQNNGV. CDR3 length equals 16 residues. V was pared by 0 bases and J by 0 bases, with 10 bases between. CDR3 nucleotides: TGTGCCAGCAGCTTAGATCTTATCGGAAGCACAGATACGCAGTATTTT. It yields the protein CASSLDLIGSTDTQYF.

J is TRBJ2-1 and V is TRBV7-9; 9 nucleotides agree with TRBD2. The CDR3 has 15 residues. Germline values: CDR1 SEHNR, CDR2 FQNEAQ (reference sequence). V shed 4 bases and J 5 bases; nucleotides not matched to a gene: 6. The CDR3 DNA reads TGTGCCAGCAGCTGGGGACTAGCTACAAACAATGAGCAGTTCTTC. Its translation is CASSWGLATNNEQFF.

This clonotype was recorded at least ten times. The V gene is TRBV27, the J gene TRBJ2-7; 9 bases match TRBD1. The J segment lost 7 bases and the V segment lost 4 bases, leaving 5 bases of the junction unmatched. This CDR3 is 13 amino acids long. Germline V lookup: CDR1 MNHEY, CDR2 SMNVEV (reference sequence). The CDR3 spells CASSYNRGPEQYF. The DNA for the CDR3 is TGTGCCAGCAGTTATAACAGGGGGCCGGAGCAGTACTTC.

The V gene is TRBV7-2, the J gene TRBJ2-5; possible D gene TRBD2, 6 bases. CDR3 length: 15 amino acids. In germline, CDR1 is SGHTA, CDR2 FQGNSA. V was pared by 4 bases and J by 6 bases, with 18 bases between. Written as DNA, the CDR3 is TGTGCCAGCAGCTCCCGACGTTCGGGAGTTCAGACCCAGTACTTC. It yields the protein CASSSRRSGVQTQYF.

The CDR3 DNA is TGTGCCAGCAGCCCTTCCTTGTATGAGCAGTTCTTC. It encodes CASSPSLYEQFF. This rearrangement joins TRBV12-3 or TRBV12-4 to TRBJ2-1; D is unresolved. V lost 6 bases and J lost 8, with 11 bases in between. The length of the CDR3 is 12 residues.

This clonotype appeared a few times. The chain uses TRBV6-1 and TRBJ2-7, with a tentative D call TRBD2 (5 bases). CDR3 size: 14 residues. Trimming pared 6 bases from V and 2 bases from J, leaving 14 bases between. The germline gives CDR1 MNHNS, CDR2 SASEGT. The CDR3 DNA reads TGTGCCAGCAGCACCGACCGGGGTACCTACGAGCAGTACTTC. The encoded protein is CASSTDRGTYEQYF.

The table lists this clonotype with a few counts. The V and J genes are TRBV4-1 and TRBJ1-2; no definite D call. The CDR3 extends over 14 amino acids. Trimming left V 3 bases short and J 6 bases short, with 14 bases between. CDR1 is MGHRA, CDR2 YSYEKL, per germline. The CDR3 loop reads CASSHLLTRDGYTF. The DNA for the CDR3 is TGCGCCAGCAGCCACCTTCTAACTCGAGATGGCTACACCTTC.

J is TRBJ2-1 and V is TRBV10-3, with no clear D. The CDR3 extends over 11 amino acids. Trimming stripped 3 bases from V and 7 bases from J, with 4 bases between. Germline values: CDR1 ENHRY, CDR2 SYGVKD. The CDR3 spells CAISDGNEQFF. CDR3 in DNA: TGTGCCATCAGTGACGGGAATGAGCAGTTCTTC.

This clonotype was counted between two and nine times. The genes are TRBV7-2 and TRBJ1-1; TRBD1 is a possible D gene (6 bases). V gave up 7 bases and J gave up 5 bases, with 14 bases separating them. The V gene's germline CDR1 is SGHTA and CDR2 FQGNSA. This CDR3 region has 13 residues. The CDR3 DNA reads TGTGCCAGCACCTCAGGGGTAGGAACTGAAGCTTTCTTT. Translation: CASTSGVGTEAFF.

The chain joins TRBV7-6 to TRBJ2-7; D is possibly TRBD1 (6 bases). The germline CDR1 and CDR2 sequences are SGHVS and FNYEAQ. Trimming cost V 4 bases and J 5 bases, with 18 bases left between them. This CDR3 spans 15 amino acids. DNA for the CDR3: TGTGCCAGCAGCTCCCTTTCGGCAGGGGACGACGAGCAGTACTTC. Its protein is CASSSLSAGDDEQYF. The whole variable domain, filled in from reference TRBV7-6 and TRBJ2-7, reads GAGVSQSPRYKVTKRGQDVALRCDPISGHVSLYWYRQALGQGPEFLTYFNYEAQQDKSGLPNDRFSAERPEGSISTLTIQRTEQRDSAMYRCASSSLSAGDDEQYFGPGTRLTVT.

This clonotype came up many times. The chain is built from TRBV7-8 and TRBJ2-5, with 9 bases matching TRBD2. V was clipped by 5 bases and J by 4 bases; unmatched bases: 11. Germline CDR1 and CDR2: SGHVS and FQNEAQ. The CDR3 has 16 amino acids. The CDR3 is CASSPNSGGGGETQYF. In DNA, the CDR3 is TGTGCCAGCAGCCCCAATAGCGGGGGTGGAGGAGAGACCCAGTACTTC. Combining the CDR3 with reference TRBV7-8 and TRBJ2-5 gives the whole variable domain GAGVSQSPRYKVAKRGQDVALRCDPISGHVSLFWYQQALGQGPEFLTYFQNEAQLDKSGLPSDRFFAERPEGSVSTLKIQRTQQEDSAVYLCASSPNSGGGGETQYFGPGTRLLVL.

J is TRBJ2-2 and V is TRBV29-1; D may be TRBD1 (6 bases). The V and J ends lost 6 bases and 6 bases respectively, with 11 bases between them. The CDR3 is made up of 12 amino acids. Germline CDR1 SQVTM, CDR2 ANQGSEA. The CDR3 protein is CSVQGRAGELFF. As DNA, the CDR3 is TGCAGCGTACAGGGAAGGGCCGGGGAGCTGTTTTTT.